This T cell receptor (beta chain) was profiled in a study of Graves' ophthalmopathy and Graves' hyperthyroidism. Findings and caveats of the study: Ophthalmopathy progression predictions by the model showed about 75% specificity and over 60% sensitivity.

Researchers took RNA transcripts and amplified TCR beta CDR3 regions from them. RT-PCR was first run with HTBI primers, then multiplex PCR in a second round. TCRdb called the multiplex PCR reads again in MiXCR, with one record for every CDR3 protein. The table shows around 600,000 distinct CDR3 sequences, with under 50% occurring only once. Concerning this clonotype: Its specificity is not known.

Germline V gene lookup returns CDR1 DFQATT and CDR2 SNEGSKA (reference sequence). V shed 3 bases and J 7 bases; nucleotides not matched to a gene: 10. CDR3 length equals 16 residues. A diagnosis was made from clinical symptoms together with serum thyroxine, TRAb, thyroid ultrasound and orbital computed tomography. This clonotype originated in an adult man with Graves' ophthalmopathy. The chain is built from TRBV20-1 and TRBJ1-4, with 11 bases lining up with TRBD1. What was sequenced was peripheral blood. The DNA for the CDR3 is TGCAGTGCTAGTCGTGAGGACAGGGGGCAGGGTGAAAAACTGTTTTTT. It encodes CSASREDRGQGEKLFF.